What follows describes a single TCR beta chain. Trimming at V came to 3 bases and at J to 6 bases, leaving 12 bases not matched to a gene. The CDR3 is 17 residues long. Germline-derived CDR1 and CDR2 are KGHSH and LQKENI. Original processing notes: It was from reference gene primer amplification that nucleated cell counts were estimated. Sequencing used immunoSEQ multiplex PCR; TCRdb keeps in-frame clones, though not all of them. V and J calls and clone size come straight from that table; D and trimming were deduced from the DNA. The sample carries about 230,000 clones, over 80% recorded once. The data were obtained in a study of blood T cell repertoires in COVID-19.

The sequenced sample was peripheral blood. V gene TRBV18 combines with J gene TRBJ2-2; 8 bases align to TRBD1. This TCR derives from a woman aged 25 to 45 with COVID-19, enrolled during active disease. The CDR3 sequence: CASSPYGGQANAGELFF. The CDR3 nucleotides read TGTGCCAGCTCACCCTACGGGGGACAGGCAAACGCCGGGGAGCTGTTTTTT.